The 3 T cell receptor beta chains below come from one sample, sequenced in a study of T cell changes during pregnancy in multiple sclerosis. Measured with immunoSEQ multiplex PCR; TCRdb has only the in-frame clones, and not every one. The sample holds about 110,000 clones, roughly nine tenths seen once. The material was peripheral blood, obtained before pregnancy. The receptors were gathered from a female donor with multiple sclerosis, enrolled in a pregnancy study.

The V gene is TRBV5-8, the J gene TRBJ2-5; 11 positions match TRBD2. The CDR3 is 16 amino acids. CDR1 and CDR2 (germline): SGHTS, YDEGEE. The ends lost 0 bases at V and 2 bases at J; junction bases unmatched: 3. The DNA for the CDR3 is TGTGCCAGCAGCTTGGCCGTAGCGGGGGGGCAAGAGACCCAGTACTTC. It codes for CASSLAVAGGQETQYF.

This chain connects TRBV9 to TRBJ2-1; D is possibly TRBD2 (6 bases). The germline gives CDR1 SGDLS, CDR2 YYNGEE. V lost 3 bases and J 7 bases, leaving 14 bases between the germline ends. The CDR3 length is 14 residues. The CDR3 region is CASSGGGVGNEQFF. CDR3 sequence (DNA): TGTGCCAGCAGCGGAGGCGGGGTTGGGAATGAGCAGTTCTTC. Filled out from reference TRBV9 and TRBJ2-1, the complete variable domain reads DSGVTQTPKHLITATGQRVTLRCSPRSGDLSVYWYQQSLDQGLQFLIQYYNGEERAKGNILERFSAQQFPDLHSELNLSSLELGDSALYFCASSGGGVGNEQFFGPGTRLTVL.

Worth noting for this clone: Different DNA sequences within this sample yield the same CDR3. The chain is built from TRBV7-3 and TRBJ2-1, with 11 bases lining up with TRBD2. V trimming: 5 bases; J trimming: 6 bases; junction bases outside the gene matches: 6. This CDR3 spans 15 amino acids. The germline gives CDR1 SGHTA, CDR2 FQGTGA. Here the CDR3 reads CASSPIAGGTNEQFF. The CDR3, as DNA: TGTGCCAGCAGCCCCATAGCGGGAGGGACCAATGAGCAGTTCTTC.